The sequence of this T cell receptor beta chain was determined in a study of a mutant IDH1 vaccine in newly diagnosed glioma. Study overall: Onset of vaccination occurred 4-6 weeks following radiotherapy alone, or with temozolomide cycles.

Study results and limitations: The study observed vaccine-induced immune responses in 93.3% of patients. Pseudoprogression apparently tracked independently of changes in top peripheral T cell clonotypes.

A word on this clone: As yet, its antigen is unknown.

This CDR3 has 14 residues. The germline V gene encodes CDR1 LNHDA and CDR2 SQIVND (reference sequence). The time point: week 23, last vaccination. The study gave 300 ug of mutant IDH1 20-mer peptide per vaccine dose, with topical imiquimod. New WHO grade 3 or 4 astrocytomas that were IDH1-mutant and ATRX-lost occurred in the donors. Sequencing was performed with immunoSEQ multiplex PCR; in TCRdb, only in-frame clones are kept and a portion is missing. The table shows tens of thousands of clones, with roughly 81% occurring only once. The sequence was collected from a woman aged 40 to 55 with glioma. Some clones in this sample may be carry-over from other donors' samples. The chain joins TRBV19 to TRBJ2-5, with 7 positions matching TRBD1. The J call may be mistaken, given a closer DNA end match to TRBJ2-7. The sample in question was PBMCs, obtained from a glioma patient whose treatment included an IDH1 peptide vaccine. The CDR3 is CASSIAQGVYEQYF. The CDR3 DNA reads TGTGCCAGTAGTATAGCCCAGGGGGTCTACGAGCAGTACTTC.